This T cell receptor (beta chain) comes out of a study of Graves' ophthalmopathy and Graves' hyperthyroidism (dated by TCRdb to 2017 to 2018). With regard to the full study: Peripheral blood was collected at initial diagnosis, prior to any treatment. After sampling, hyperthyroidism patients received methimazole starting at 30 mg daily, and ophthalmopathy patients received high-dose intravenous methylprednisolone. In total, under 150 blood samples were TCR-sequenced: approximately 42 ophthalmopathy, around 75 hyperthyroidism and approximately 17 hyperthyroidism-to-ophthalmopathy patients. In more than five hyperthyroidism patients, the T-cell repertoires found in thyroid tissue were compared with those found in blood. For independent validation, a separate cohort was made up of 18 hyperthyroidism patients plus 17 patients who later progressed from hyperthyroidism to ophthalmopathy. TCR beta repertoire signatures were used to distinguish Graves' ophthalmopathy from Graves' hyperthyroidism and to predict progression to ophthalmopathy. To explore V-J signatures distinguishing ophthalmopathy from hyperthyroidism, a discovery set of 100 patients (around 42 ophthalmopathy, over 55 stable hyperthyroidism) was enrolled. Here is what the overall study found, with its caveats: No statistical method was used to set the sample size in advance, and the investigators knew which group each participant was assigned to. Most expanded thyroid clonotypes with frequency above 0.001 were also detected in blood, suggesting blood repertoires may reflect the thyroid immune response. In validation, the model predicted ophthalmopathy progression with about 71% sensitivity and roughly 72% specificity; 12 predicted patients were CT-confirmed with GO in a median of roughly 6.8 months. The 13-signature model separated ophthalmopathy from stable hyperthyroidism with around 90% sensitivity and less than 83% specificity in cross-validation, and 80%/75% in the test set.

Ophthalmopathy patients were characterized by moderately to severely active disease, a Clinical Activity Score of at least 3, a NOSPECS grade of at least 4, and a disease duration under 3 months. Patients with other autoimmune diseases, uncontrolled infections, pregnancy or lactation were excluded from the study. Diagnosis relied on clinical symptoms, serum thyroxine, TRAb, thyroid ultrasound and orbital computed tomography. PBMCs were isolated from 7.5 to 10 ml of fresh peripheral blood by Ficoll-Paque density gradient centrifugation. Trizol reagent was used to extract the total RNA, and its quality was then checked on an Agilent 2100 Bioanalyzer. CDR1 and CDR2 were assigned from the germline V gene (reference sequence) as LNHDA and SQIVND. V lost 6 bases and J lost 7 bases; the stretch between them is 9 bases long. The CDR3 measures 11 amino acids from cysteine to phenylalanine. Only the CDR3 DNA stays, 33 bases, in frame from base 1.

Only one count was recorded for this clonotype. Its antigen is still unknown. This could be a read error, since a much larger clone is one nucleotide away. TCR beta CDR3 regions were amplified from RNA transcripts for repertoire sequencing. The first round of RT-PCR was done with HTBI primers and the Qiagen OneStep RT-PCR kit, and was followed by a second round of multiplex PCR, then size selection and purification. The libraries underwent paired-end sequencing with 100 bp reads on an Illumina HiSeq2000. Processing in the source paper ran as follows. SOAPnuke was used for read processing, and reads with adapters, uncalled bases, a mean Phred below 15, or no exact constant-primer or identifier match were discarded. COPE v1.2.5 was used to merge the high-quality paired reads. Each unique nucleotide sequence was treated as a clonotype, and MiTCR v1.1 was used to align the clonotypes to the IMGT TRB V, D and J references. Analysis was restricted to V-J combinations with a frequency above 0.0001, which covered 99.2% of repertoires. A TCR clonal expansion and chaos score per V-J combination was defined as the ratio of F50 clonal expansion to chaos observed in the TCRdist matrix. Welch's t-statistics and random forest were used to reduce features to some 13 V-J combinations, which were fed into a naive Bayes classifier. The Morisita-Horn index was used to measure how similar the thyroid and blood repertoires were. Through fastp at Q25 and MiXCR, TCRdb rebuilt clones from the public reads, retaining in-frame beta chains. Every distinct CDR3 protein forms one entry, paired with its most common genes and DNA. The V and J calls reflect TCRdb's pipeline rather than the authors' work. Across this sample there are about 740,000 distinct CDR3 sequences, with 35% to 50% seen only once. Together, the top ten hold approximately 46% of the sample.

Recombination joined TRBV19 with TRBJ1-1, with a weak D call of TRBD1 (5 bases match). Sequences were obtained from peripheral blood. The sequence was obtained from an adult man with Graves' ophthalmopathy. The CDR3 region has the sequence CASRRRGEAFF. The DNA sequence follows: TGTGCCAGTAGGCGGAGGGGTGAAGCTTTCTTT.